This T cell receptor beta chain was sequenced for a study of CD8+ T cells in alopecia areata. Study-wide findings and caveats: Mouse data revealed clearer TCR sharing than patient data did, a gap possibly tied to HLA.

RNA, once extracted, was reverse transcribed into cDNA for use as the sequencing template. TCRdb's table, derived via immunoSEQ multiplex PCR, lists solely in-frame clones and lacks some. The sample carries about 130,000 clones, around 50% recorded once. As regards this clone: Its antigen is unidentified.

As part of sample collection, lesional scalp punch biopsies and peripheral blood were taken from alopecia areata patients. Cell sorting was applied to PBMCs, and CD4+ and CD8+ T cells were collected. This sequence originates from a human donor with alopecia areata. The sequencing used CD4+ T cells sorted from blood, collected at week 0.

The CDR3 coding sequence is TGTGCCACCAGCAGAGATCAGGGAGGCTACGAGCAGTACTTC. Translating gives CATSRDQGGYEQYF. The gene calls are TRBV15 and TRBJ2-7, with D possibly matching TRBD2 (6 bases). Germline CDR1 reads LNHNV; CDR2 reads YYDKDF (reference sequence). The CDR3 spans 14 residues. V lost 0 bases and J 3 bases, leaving 9 bases between the germline ends.